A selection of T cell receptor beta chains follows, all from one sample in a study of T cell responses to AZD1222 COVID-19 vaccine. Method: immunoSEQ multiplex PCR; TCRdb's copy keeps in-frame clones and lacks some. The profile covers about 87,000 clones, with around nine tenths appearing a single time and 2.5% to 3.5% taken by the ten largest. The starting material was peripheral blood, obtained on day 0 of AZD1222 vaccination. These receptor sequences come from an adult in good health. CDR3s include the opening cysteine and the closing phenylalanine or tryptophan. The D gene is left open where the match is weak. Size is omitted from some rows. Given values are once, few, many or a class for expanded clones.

CDR3nt: TGCGCCAGCAGCCCGGGACAGAACTACGAGCAGTACTTC
CDR3aa: CASSPGQNYEQYF
d_gene: TRBD1
j_gene: TRBJ2-7
v_gene: TRBV5-1
abundance: NA

CDR3nt: TGTGCCAGTAGTATTAACGCCCTGGAGCTACCCATAAAAGATGGCTACACCTTC
CDR3aa: CASSINALELPIKDGYTF
d_gene: NA
j_gene: TRBJ1-2
v_gene: TRBV19
abundance: NA

CDR3nt: TGTGCCAGCAGCGTAGACGAGGGGCTTGGCTATGGCTACACCTTC
CDR3aa: CASSVDEGLGYGYTF
d_gene: NA
j_gene: TRBJ1-2
v_gene: TRBV9
abundance: once

CDR3nt: TGCGCCAGCAGCTTGTTTGGGGGGTTCGACACTGAAGCTTTCTTT
CDR3aa: CASSLFGGFDTEAFF
d_gene: NA
j_gene: TRBJ1-1
v_gene: TRBV5-1
abundance: NA

CDR3nt: TGTGCCAGCTCCCAGGGGAGCTCCTACAATGAGCAGTTCTTC
CDR3aa: CASSQGSSYNEQFF
d_gene: NA
j_gene: TRBJ2-1
v_gene: TRBV27
abundance: NA

CDR3nt: TGTGCCACCAGTGATAAACTAGGACAGGGGCCGAACTATGGCTACACCTTC
CDR3aa: CATSDKLGQGPNYGYTF
d_gene: TRBD1
j_gene: TRBJ1-2
v_gene: TRBV24-1
abundance: NA

CDR3nt: TGTGCCAGCAGCTTAGTAGGCGGGAGTGCCTACGAGCAGTACTTC
CDR3aa: CASSLVGGSAYEQYF
d_gene: TRBD2
j_gene: TRBJ2-7
v_gene: TRBV7-8
abundance: NA

CDR3nt: TGTGCCAGCAGTGGACTAGCGGGAGTTTCCCACGAGCAGTACTTC
CDR3aa: CASSGLAGVSHEQYF
d_gene: TRBD2
j_gene: TRBJ2-7
v_gene: TRBV2
abundance: few

CDR3nt: TGTGCCATCAGTTTCGGGGCGCCGAGCTCCTACGAGCAGTACTTC
CDR3aa: CAISFGAPSSYEQYF
d_gene: NA
j_gene: TRBJ2-7
v_gene: TRBV10-3
abundance: once

CDR3nt: TGTGCCAGCAGTTTCACGATTTCAGGGGACACTGAAGCTTTCTTT
CDR3aa: CASSFTISGDTEAFF
d_gene: NA
j_gene: TRBJ1-1
v_gene: TRBV27
abundance: NA

CDR3nt: TGTGCCAGCAGGCCCGAGAGGGGAAACACCGGGGAGCTGTTTTTT
CDR3aa: CASRPERGNTGELFF
d_gene: NA
j_gene: TRBJ2-2
v_gene: TRBV7-9
abundance: NA

CDR3nt: TGTGCCAGCAGCGTCCCCCGGGAGGGGCCGAACAATGAGCAGTTCTTC
CDR3aa: CASSVPREGPNNEQFF
d_gene: TRBD2
j_gene: TRBJ2-1
v_gene: TRBV9
abundance: once

CDR3nt: TGTGCCAGCAGTTACGAGGCCGAGAACACCGGGGAGCTGTTTTTT
CDR3aa: CASSYEAENTGELFF
d_gene: NA
j_gene: TRBJ2-2
v_gene: TRBV6-2/TRBV6-3
abundance: NA

CDR3nt: TGTGCCAGCAGCCAAGATTTCAGCGGGAGGTACGAGCAGTACTTC
CDR3aa: CASSQDFSGRYEQYF
d_gene: TRBD2
j_gene: TRBJ2-7
v_gene: TRBV4-2
abundance: NA

CDR3nt: TGTGCCAGCAGCCAAGTGGCGACGTCTGGAAACACCATATATTTT
CDR3aa: CASSQVATSGNTIYF
d_gene: NA
j_gene: TRBJ1-3
v_gene: TRBV4-2
abundance: NA

CDR3nt: TGCGCCAGCAGCCAGTTACAGGGGTTAAATGAGCAGTTCTTC
CDR3aa: CASSQLQGLNEQFF
d_gene: TRBD1
j_gene: TRBJ2-1
v_gene: TRBV4-1
abundance: once

CDR3nt: TGTGCCAGCAAACTTTTACAGGGACAGTACGAGCAGTACTTC
CDR3aa: CASKLLQGQYEQYF
d_gene: TRBD1
j_gene: TRBJ2-7
v_gene: TRBV6-5
abundance: NA

CDR3nt: TGCGCCAGCAGCTTCGGACAGAACACTGAAGCTTTCTTT
CDR3aa: CASSFGQNTEAFF
d_gene: NA
j_gene: TRBJ1-1
v_gene: TRBV5-1
abundance: NA

CDR3nt: TGTGCCAGCAGCTCCTTCAAAGGGACAGGGGGCGGAGGGGTCTACGAGCAGTACTTC
CDR3aa: CASSSFKGTGGGGVYEQYF
d_gene: TRBD1
j_gene: TRBJ2-7
v_gene: TRBV7-9
abundance: NA

CDR3nt: TGTGCCAGTAGTGGGCGGACTCGGGTGGCCAATGAGCAGTTCTTC
CDR3aa: CASSGRTRVANEQFF
d_gene: NA
j_gene: TRBJ2-1
v_gene: TRBV19
abundance: once

CDR3nt: TGTGCCTGGGGAGGACAGGGACACGCTGAAGCTTTCTTT
CDR3aa: CAWGGQGHAEAFF
d_gene: TRBD1
j_gene: TRBJ1-1
v_gene: TRBV30
abundance: NA

CDR3nt: TGTGCCAGCAGCTTCCCCTCTTCCGGGGAGCTGTTTTTT
CDR3aa: CASSFPSSGELFF
d_gene: NA
j_gene: TRBJ2-2
v_gene: TRBV11-3
abundance: NA

CDR3nt: TGTGCCAGCAGCTTAGAGACGCAGTATTTT
CDR3aa: CASSLETQYF
d_gene: NA
j_gene: TRBJ2-3
v_gene: TRBV7-9
abundance: NA

CDR3nt: TGTGCCAGCAGTTTAGCCCCTAACTATGGCTACACCTTC
CDR3aa: CASSLAPNYGYTF
d_gene: NA
j_gene: TRBJ1-2
v_gene: TRBV12-3/TRBV12-4
abundance: NA

CDR3nt: TGTGCCAGCAGTTACTCGAGGGAGACCCAGTACTTC
CDR3aa: CASSYSRETQYF
d_gene: NA
j_gene: TRBJ2-5
v_gene: TRBV6-5
abundance: NA

CDR3nt: TGTGCCAGCAGCCAGGGACTTCATAGCACAGATACGCAGTATTTT
CDR3aa: CASSQGLHSTDTQYF
d_gene: NA
j_gene: TRBJ2-3
v_gene: TRBV14
abundance: NA

CDR3nt: TGTGCCATCAAGAGGGGTTCCGGGGAGCTGTTTTTT
CDR3aa: CAIKRGSGELFF
d_gene: NA
j_gene: TRBJ2-2
v_gene: TRBV10-3
abundance: NA

CDR3nt: TGTGCCAGCAGTACCGGCGGGACTAGCGGGAGGTTCTACGAGCAGTACTTC
CDR3aa: CASSTGGTSGRFYEQYF
d_gene: TRBD2
j_gene: TRBJ2-7
v_gene: TRBV28
abundance: once

CDR3nt: TGTGCCAGCAGCCAAGGTTTACTAGGAAGCTCCTACAATGAGCAGTTCTTC
CDR3aa: CASSQGLLGSSYNEQFF
d_gene: NA
j_gene: TRBJ2-1
v_gene: TRBV4-2
abundance: NA

CDR3nt: TGTGCCAGCAGCTCAGGGACCTGGACCTACGAGCAGTACTTC
CDR3aa: CASSSGTWTYEQYF
d_gene: NA
j_gene: TRBJ2-7
v_gene: TRBV5-6
abundance: NA

CDR3nt: TGTGCCAGCAGTCTCGTTGGGGGGCAGAACCCCTACGAGCAGTACTTC
CDR3aa: CASSLVGGQNPYEQYF
d_gene: NA
j_gene: TRBJ2-7
v_gene: TRBV7-6
abundance: NA

CDR3nt: TGTGCCAGCAGTTTATGGGACAGGGGGCTGAGGAATGAGCAGTTCTTC
CDR3aa: CASSLWDRGLRNEQFF
d_gene: TRBD1
j_gene: TRBJ2-1
v_gene: TRBV28
abundance: NA

CDR3nt: TGTGCCTCGATTCGACATGTCCACACCGGGGAGCTGTTTTTT
CDR3aa: CASIRHVHTGELFF
d_gene: NA
j_gene: TRBJ2-2
v_gene: TRBV30
abundance: few

CDR3nt: TGTGCCTCCCGAGGGACCAGACTTACGGCCCAGTACTTC
CDR3aa: CASRGTRLTAQYF
d_gene: NA
j_gene: TRBJ2-5
v_gene: TRBV12-3/TRBV12-4
abundance: NA

CDR3nt: TGTGCCAGCAGATCCCCGGGCACCGGGGAGCTGTTTTTT
CDR3aa: CASRSPGTGELFF
d_gene: NA
j_gene: TRBJ2-2
v_gene: TRBV12-3/TRBV12-4
abundance: NA

CDR3nt: TGTGCCAGCACAACGCGGGAAGTTTTATACAATGAGCAGTTCTTC
CDR3aa: CASTTREVLYNEQFF
d_gene: NA
j_gene: TRBJ2-1
v_gene: TRBV7-9
abundance: NA

CDR3nt: TGTGCCAGCAGTTCATACCTGGCGGGAGGCACAGATACGCAGTATTTT
CDR3aa: CASSSYLAGGTDTQYF
d_gene: TRBD2
j_gene: TRBJ2-3
v_gene: TRBV27
abundance: NA

CDR3nt: TGTGCCAGCAGCTCCCTGCGACTAACTACCACAGATACGCAGTATTTT
CDR3aa: CASSSLRLTTTDTQYF
d_gene: NA
j_gene: TRBJ2-3
v_gene: TRBV5-4
abundance: NA

CDR3nt: TGTGCCAGTAGTCCAGGGAATAGGGGGGCAGGGTCATTTTACAGCTCCTACAATGAGCAGTTCTTC
CDR3aa: CASSPGNRGAGSFYSSYNEQFF
d_gene: NA
j_gene: TRBJ2-1
v_gene: TRBV19
abundance: NA

CDR3nt: TGCGCCAGCAGCTTGGCCCCGGGATACGGCGACACTGAAGCTTTCTTT
CDR3aa: CASSLAPGYGDTEAFF
d_gene: NA
j_gene: TRBJ1-1
v_gene: TRBV5-1
abundance: NA

CDR3nt: TGTGCCAGTAGTAATAGAGCGGGATCCGACGAGCAGTACTTC
CDR3aa: CASSNRAGSDEQYF
d_gene: TRBD2
j_gene: TRBJ2-7
v_gene: TRBV19
abundance: NA

CDR3nt: TGTGCCAGCAGCTTCAGGGGGCAATCTAACTATGGCTACACCTTC
CDR3aa: CASSFRGQSNYGYTF
d_gene: TRBD1
j_gene: TRBJ1-2
v_gene: TRBV2
abundance: NA

CDR3nt: TGCAGCGTCGTGGGGACAGGGTATGGCTACACCTTC
CDR3aa: CSVVGTGYGYTF
d_gene: TRBD1
j_gene: TRBJ1-2
v_gene: TRBV29-1
abundance: few

CDR3nt: TGTGCCAGCAGCTTAATGGTTAACTACGAGCAGTACTTC
CDR3aa: CASSLMVNYEQYF
d_gene: NA
j_gene: TRBJ2-7
v_gene: TRBV7-3
abundance: NA

CDR3nt: TGTGCCGGGTCTCGAAACTCTGAAGCTTTCTTT
CDR3aa: CAGSRNSEAFF
d_gene: NA
j_gene: TRBJ1-1
v_gene: TRBV30
abundance: NA

CDR3nt: TGTGCCAGCTCACCTGGGGCAGCTGAAGCTTTCTTT
CDR3aa: CASSPGAAEAFF
d_gene: NA
j_gene: TRBJ1-1
v_gene: TRBV18
abundance: NA

CDR3nt: TGTGCCAGCAGCTTAGGACTGATGCAAGAGACCCAGTACTTC
CDR3aa: CASSLGLMQETQYF
d_gene: NA
j_gene: TRBJ2-5
v_gene: TRBV7-2
abundance: many

CDR3nt: TGTGCCACCCAGCGGGGGAGGACCTATGGCTACACCTTC
CDR3aa: CATQRGRTYGYTF
d_gene: NA
j_gene: TRBJ1-2
v_gene: TRBV19
abundance: few